This TCR beta chain was identified in a study of T cell repertoires in cytomegalovirus infection. Turning to the study itself: CMV infection together with matching HLA type was indicated by public TCR beta signatures. Study-wide findings and caveats: HLA-C-restricted CMV-specific TCR beta clonotypes prevailed in the ex vivo response.

The V end lost 1 base, the J end lost 9 bases, and 10 bases lay between the germline ends. Per germline, CDR1 MDHEN and CDR2 SYDVKM. The length of the CDR3 is 13 residues. One entry per CDR3 protein, called by TCRdb with MiXCR from the reads. This table has more than 200,000 distinct CDR3 sequences, approximately 9.2% appearing once. In this sample, this clonotype turned up many times. Its specificity is not known. The sequenced sample was PBMCs. This chain joins TRBV28 and TRBJ1-5, with unresolved D. The origin of this receptor is a human donor in good health (CMV status not recorded). Some clones in this sample may be carry-over from other donors' samples. CDR3 sequence reads: CASSLSLEGPQHF. CDR3 nucleotide sequence: TGTGCCAGCAGTTTATCCCTTGAAGGGCCCCAGCATTTT.